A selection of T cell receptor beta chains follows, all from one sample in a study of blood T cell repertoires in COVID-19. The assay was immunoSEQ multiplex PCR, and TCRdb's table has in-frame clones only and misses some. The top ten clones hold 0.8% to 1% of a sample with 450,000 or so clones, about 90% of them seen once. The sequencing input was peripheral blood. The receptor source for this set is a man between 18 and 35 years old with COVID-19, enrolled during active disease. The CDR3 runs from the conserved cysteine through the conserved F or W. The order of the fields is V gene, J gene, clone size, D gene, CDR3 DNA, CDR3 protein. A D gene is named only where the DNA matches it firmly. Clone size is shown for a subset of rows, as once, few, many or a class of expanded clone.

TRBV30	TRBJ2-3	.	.	TGTGCCTGGAGAATCCGGAGCGGGCCTCTTCGGGATACGCAGTATTTT	CAWRIRSGPLRDTQYF
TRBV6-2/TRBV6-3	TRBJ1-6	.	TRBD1	TGTGCCAGCAGTTACGGGGACAGGGGGCCGGGAATATCATATAATTCACCCCTCCACTTT	CASSYGDRGPGISYNSPLHF
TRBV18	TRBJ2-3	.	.	TGTGCCAGCTCACCATCCGCCCCCTCCACAGGAGATACGCAGTATTTT	CASSPSAPSTGDTQYF
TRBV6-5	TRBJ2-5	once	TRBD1	TGTGCCAGCAGTTACGGGACAGGGGAGGGGCAAGAGACCCAGTACTTC	CASSYGTGEGQETQYF
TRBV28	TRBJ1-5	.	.	TGTGCCAGCAGTCGACAGGTCAATCAGCCCCAGCATTTT	CASSRQVNQPQHF
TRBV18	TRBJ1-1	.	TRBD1	TGTGCCAGCTCACCGGGACAGGGTAGTGGAGCTTTCTTT	CASSPGQGSGAFF
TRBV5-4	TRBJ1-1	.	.	TGTGCCAGCAGCTTAAACAGGGTTAGTGGCACTGAAGCTTTCTTT	CASSLNRVSGTEAFF
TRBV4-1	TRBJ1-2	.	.	TGCGCCAGCAGCCACCCAAGAGGGGGTAGCTACACCTTC	CASSHPRGGSYTF
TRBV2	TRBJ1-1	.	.	TGTGCCAGCATCCCAAGCCGTAACACTGAAGCTTTCTTT	CASIPSRNTEAFF
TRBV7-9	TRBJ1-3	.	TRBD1	TGTGCCAGCAGCTGGGGACAGGGCCGAAACACCATATATTTT	CASSWGQGRNTIYF
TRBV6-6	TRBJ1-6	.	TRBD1	TGTGCCAGCAGTCGACAGGGGAATAGCGATAATTCACCCCTCCACTTT	CASSRQGNSDNSPLHF
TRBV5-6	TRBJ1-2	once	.	TGTGCCAGCAGCGCCTATTGGGGGGGTTCCTATGGCTACACCTTC	CASSAYWGGSYGYTF
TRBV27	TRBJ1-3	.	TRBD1	TGTGCCAGCAGTTTAGGACAGGACCCCTCTGGAAACACCATATATTTT	CASSLGQDPSGNTIYF
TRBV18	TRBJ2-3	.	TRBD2	TGTGCCAGCTCACCACAACTAGGCGGGGGTACAGATACGCAGTATTTT	CASSPQLGGGTDTQYF
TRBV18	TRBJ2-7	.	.	TGTGCCAGCTCTAGCGGAACATACGAGCAGTACTTC	CASSSGTYEQYF